This is a list of T cell receptor beta chains from one sample in a study of regulatory T cells in long-lasting Graves disease. TCRdb re-called the multiplex PCR reads through MiXCR, storing one row per CDR3 protein. The table lists hundreds of thousands of distinct CDR3 sequences, less than 20% of them singletons, with about 20% in the top ten. Sequencing was performed on peripheral blood mononuclear cells (PBMCs), taken at new diagnosis, from a patient treated with antithyroid drugs. The source is a female donor with Graves disease. The CDR3 runs from the conserved cysteine through the conserved F or W. Each record gives: V gene, J gene, clone size, D gene, CDR3 protein, CDR3 DNA. The D gene is left open where the match is weak. For some rows the clone size is stated as once, few or many, or as a class when expanded; others skip it.

v_gene: TRBV20-1
j_gene: TRBJ1-1
abundance: many
d_gene: TRBD1
CDR3aa: CSAETGALQNTEAFF
CDR3nt: TGCAGTGCGGAGACAGGGGCCCTCCAGAACACTGAAGCTTTCTTT

v_gene: TRBV28
j_gene: TRBJ1-2
abundance: many
d_gene: TRBD1
CDR3aa: CASSPGQGGYYGYTF
CDR3nt: TGTGCCAGCAGCCCGGGACAGGGGGGGTACTATGGCTACACCTTC

v_gene: TRBV2
j_gene: TRBJ2-2
abundance: few
d_gene: NA
CDR3aa: CASSESGAFNTGELFF
CDR3nt: TGTGCCAGCAGTGAATCTGGGGCTTTTAACACCGGGGAGCTGTTTTTT

v_gene: TRBV2
j_gene: TRBJ2-3
abundance: many
d_gene: NA
CDR3aa: CASSDQASADTQYF
CDR3nt: TGTGCCAGCAGTGATCAGGCGTCGGCAGATACGCAGTATTTT

v_gene: TRBV5-1
j_gene: TRBJ2-4
abundance: many
d_gene: NA
CDR3aa: CASSLSGDRDIQYF
CDR3nt: TGCGCCAGCAGTCTTTCGGGAGACCGGGACATTCAGTACTTC

v_gene: TRBV7-2
j_gene: TRBJ2-3
abundance: few
d_gene: TRBD1
CDR3aa: CACSLQGEGTDTQYF
CDR3nt: TGTGCCTGCAGCTTACAGGGGGAGGGCACAGATACGCAGTATTTT

v_gene: TRBV7-2
j_gene: TRBJ2-7
abundance: many
d_gene: TRBD2
CDR3aa: CASSLGGFASGISYEQYF
CDR3nt: TGTGCCAGCAGCTTAGGTGGTTTTGCTAGCGGTATCTCCTACGAGCAGTACTTC

v_gene: TRBV4-2
j_gene: TRBJ2-1
abundance: many
d_gene: NA
CDR3aa: CASSQYLRGNNEQFF
CDR3nt: TGTGCCAGCAGCCAATACCTAAGGGGGAACAATGAGCAGTTCTTC

v_gene: TRBV7-9
j_gene: TRBJ2-5
abundance: many
d_gene: NA
CDR3aa: CASSLLRETQYF
CDR3nt: TGTGCCAGCAGCTTATTGAGGGAGACCCAGTACTTC

v_gene: TRBV28
j_gene: TRBJ1-4
abundance: many
d_gene: NA
CDR3aa: CASSLGGPNEKLFF
CDR3nt: TGTGCCAGCAGTTTAGGGGGGCCTAATGAAAAACTGTTTTTT

v_gene: TRBV28
j_gene: TRBJ2-2
abundance: many
d_gene: NA
CDR3aa: CASSLKAGELFF
CDR3nt: TGTGCCAGCAGTTTAAAGGCCGGGGAGCTGTTTTTT

v_gene: TRBV6-6
j_gene: TRBJ2-7
abundance: few
d_gene: NA
CDR3aa: CASSYSPGGTVTYEQYF
CDR3nt: TGTGCCAGCAGTTACTCTCCCGGAGGGACAGTAACCTACGAGCAGTACTTC

v_gene: TRBV5-1
j_gene: TRBJ1-2
abundance: many
d_gene: NA
CDR3aa: CASSLVGTQNYGYTF
CDR3nt: TGCGCCAGCAGCTTGGTTGGCACCCAGAACTATGGCTACACCTTC

v_gene: TRBV7-2
j_gene: TRBJ2-7
abundance: many
d_gene: NA
CDR3aa: CASSLTPPYEQYF
CDR3nt: TGTGCCAGCAGCTTAACGCCCCCCTACGAGCAGTACTTC

v_gene: TRBV9
j_gene: TRBJ1-3
abundance: few
d_gene: NA
CDR3aa: CASGHSGNTIYF
CDR3nt: TGTGCCAGCGGGCACTCTGGAAACACCATATATTTT

v_gene: TRBV5-4
j_gene: TRBJ1-2
abundance: few
d_gene: TRBD1
CDR3aa: CANSLGVQGRVGGYTF
CDR3nt: TGTGCCAACAGCTTGGGGGTACAGGGGAGGGTGGGTGGCTACACCTTC

v_gene: TRBV25-1
j_gene: TRBJ2-3
abundance: NA
d_gene: TRBD1
CDR3aa: CASSERGRGDTQYF
CDR3nt: TGTGCCAGCAGTGAGAGGGGGCGAGGAGATACGCAGTATTTT

v_gene: TRBV12-3/TRBV12-4
j_gene: TRBJ2-6
abundance: NA
d_gene: NA
CDR3aa: CASSWSNVLTF
CDR3nt: TGTGCCAGCAGTTGGAGCAACGTCCTGACTTTC

v_gene: TRBV28
j_gene: TRBJ1-5
abundance: many
d_gene: NA
CDR3aa: CASSKVTQPQHF
CDR3nt: TGTGCCAGCAGTAAGGTGACTCAGCCCCAGCATTTT

v_gene: TRBV12-3/TRBV12-4
j_gene: TRBJ2-7
abundance: once
d_gene: TRBD2
CDR3aa: CASSASSGSYEQYF
CDR3nt: TGTGCCAGCAGCGCGTCTAGCGGCTCCTACGAGCAGTACTTC

v_gene: TRBV11-2
j_gene: TRBJ2-7
abundance: many
d_gene: TRBD2
CDR3aa: CASSLLGTSGTQSLYEQYF
CDR3nt: TGTGCCAGCAGCTTATTGGGAACTAGCGGGACTCAATCCCTATACGAGCAGTACTTC

v_gene: TRBV6-2/TRBV6-3
j_gene: TRBJ2-1
abundance: many
d_gene: NA
CDR3aa: CASSGDYNEQFF
CDR3nt: TGTGCCAGCAGCGGAGACTACAATGAGCAGTTCTTC

v_gene: TRBV28
j_gene: TRBJ1-4
abundance: few
d_gene: NA
CDR3aa: CASSWPNEKLFF
CDR3nt: TGTGCCAGCTCCTGGCCTAATGAAAAACTGTTTTTT

v_gene: TRBV6-1
j_gene: TRBJ2-1
abundance: NA
d_gene: TRBD2
CDR3aa: CASSPNLSGGSYNEQFF
CDR3nt: TGTGCCAGCAGTCCCAACCTGAGCGGGGGCTCCTACAATGAGCAGTTCTTC

v_gene: TRBV6-2/TRBV6-3
j_gene: TRBJ2-2
abundance: NA
d_gene: NA
CDR3aa: CASSYSSLAEINTGELFF
CDR3nt: TGTGCCAGCAGTTACTCTTCGCTAGCCGAGATTAACACCGGGGAGCTGTTTTTT

v_gene: TRBV20-1
j_gene: TRBJ2-7
abundance: NA
d_gene: TRBD2
CDR3aa: CSASWTSGRREQYF
CDR3nt: TGCAGTGCTAGCTGGACTAGCGGGAGAAGAGAGCAGTACTTC

v_gene: TRBV6-1
j_gene: TRBJ2-5
abundance: many
d_gene: NA
CDR3aa: CASSSRVGETQYF
CDR3nt: TGTGCCAGCAGCAGCAGGGTGGGAGAGACCCAGTACTTC

v_gene: TRBV30
j_gene: TRBJ2-1
abundance: many
d_gene: NA
CDR3aa: CAWSGGSYNEQFF
CDR3nt: TGTGCCTGGAGTGGTGGGTCCTACAATGAGCAGTTCTTC

v_gene: TRBV19
j_gene: TRBJ2-6
abundance: NA
d_gene: TRBD2
CDR3aa: CASSISSGKLSGANVLTF
CDR3nt: TGTGCCAGTAGTATTTCTAGCGGGAAATTGTCTGGGGCCAACGTCCTGACTTTC

v_gene: TRBV7-2
j_gene: TRBJ1-5
abundance: many
d_gene: NA
CDR3aa: CASSSGHPGGNQPQHF
CDR3nt: TGTGCCAGCAGCTCAGGCCACCCTGGTGGGAATCAGCCCCAGCATTTT

v_gene: TRBV4-2
j_gene: TRBJ1-4
abundance: many
d_gene: TRBD1
CDR3aa: CASSQDTTGTGFGKLFF
CDR3nt: TGTGCCAGCAGCCAAGACACCACCGGGACAGGGTTTGGAAAACTGTTTTTT

v_gene: TRBV12-5
j_gene: TRBJ1-1
abundance: many
d_gene: TRBD1
CDR3aa: CASGLVPGTASRNTEAFF
CDR3nt: TGTGCTAGTGGTTTGGTACCAGGGACAGCCTCGAGGAACACTGAAGCTTTCTTT